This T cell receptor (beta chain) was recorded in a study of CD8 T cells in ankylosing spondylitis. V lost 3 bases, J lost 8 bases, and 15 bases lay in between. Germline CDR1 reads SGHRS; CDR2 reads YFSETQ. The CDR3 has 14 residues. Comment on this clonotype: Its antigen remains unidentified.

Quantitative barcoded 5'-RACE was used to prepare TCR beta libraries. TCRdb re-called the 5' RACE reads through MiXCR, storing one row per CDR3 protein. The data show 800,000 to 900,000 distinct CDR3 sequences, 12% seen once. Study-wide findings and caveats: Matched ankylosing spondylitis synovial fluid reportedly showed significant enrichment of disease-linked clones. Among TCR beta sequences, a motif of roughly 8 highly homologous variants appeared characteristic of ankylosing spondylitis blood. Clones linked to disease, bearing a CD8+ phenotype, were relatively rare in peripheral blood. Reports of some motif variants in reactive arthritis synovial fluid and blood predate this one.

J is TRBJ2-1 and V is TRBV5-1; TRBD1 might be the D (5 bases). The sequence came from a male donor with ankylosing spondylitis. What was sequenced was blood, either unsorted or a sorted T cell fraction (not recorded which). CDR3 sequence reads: CASSSQGPPYEQFF. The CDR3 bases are TGCGCCAGCAGCTCCCAGGGTCCACCCTATGAGCAGTTCTTC.